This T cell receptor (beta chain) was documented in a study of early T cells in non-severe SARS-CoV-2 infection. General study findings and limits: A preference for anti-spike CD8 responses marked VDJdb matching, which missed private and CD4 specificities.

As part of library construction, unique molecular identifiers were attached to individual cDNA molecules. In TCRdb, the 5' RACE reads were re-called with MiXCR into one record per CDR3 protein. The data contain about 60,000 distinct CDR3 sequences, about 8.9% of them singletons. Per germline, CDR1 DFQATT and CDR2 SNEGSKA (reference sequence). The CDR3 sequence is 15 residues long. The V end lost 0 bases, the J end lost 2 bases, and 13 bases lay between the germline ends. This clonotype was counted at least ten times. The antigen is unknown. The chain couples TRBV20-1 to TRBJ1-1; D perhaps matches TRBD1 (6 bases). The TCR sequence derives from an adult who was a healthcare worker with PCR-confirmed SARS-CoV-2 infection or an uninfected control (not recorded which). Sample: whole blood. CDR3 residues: CSAREGGTVNTEAFF. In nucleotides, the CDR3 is TGCAGTGCTAGAGAAGGGGGGACGGTTAACACTGAAGCTTTCTTT.